A selection of T cell receptor beta chains follows, all from one sample in a study of blood T cell repertoires in COVID-19. The data were produced by immunoSEQ multiplex PCR, yet TCRdb's version contains in-frame clones alone and is incomplete. Of approximately 160,000 clones in the sample, around 80% were seen once. Sequenced: PBMCs or T cells enriched from blood (not recorded which). These receptors originate from a man aged 40-49 years who had recovered from COVID-19. The CDR3 runs from the conserved cysteine through the conserved F or W. A row's size may be missing; if present it is once, few, many or a size class.

clone size: NA; V gene: TRBV19; J gene: TRBJ2-7; CDR3 protein: CASSSPATGGGPYF
clone size: NA; V gene: TRBV4-1; J gene: TRBJ2-5; CDR3 protein: CASSIAGGRETQYF
clone size: NA; V gene: TRBV6-5; J gene: TRBJ1-1; CDR3 protein: CASSYEGRTEAFF
clone size: NA; V gene: TRBV18; J gene: TRBJ1-1; CDR3 protein: CASSPPSWGDRTEAFF
clone size: few; V gene: TRBV10-3; J gene: TRBJ1-2; CDR3 protein: CAISEPQQGRDGYTF
clone size: NA; V gene: TRBV5-1; J gene: TRBJ1-4; CDR3 protein: CASSRRTGEGELFF
clone size: NA; V gene: TRBV2; J gene: TRBJ1-5; CDR3 protein: CASKPLAGNQPQHF
clone size: NA; V gene: TRBV18; J gene: TRBJ2-3; CDR3 protein: CASSPKGGGTDTQYF
clone size: NA; V gene: TRBV7-9; J gene: TRBJ1-5; CDR3 protein: CASSLAQGKSNQPQHF
clone size: NA; V gene: TRBV5-1; J gene: TRBJ2-3; CDR3 protein: CASSSPGRGDYTDTQYF
clone size: NA; V gene: TRBV5-5; J gene: TRBJ2-5; CDR3 protein: CASSRLVGRYQETQYF
clone size: NA; V gene: TRBV5-6; J gene: TRBJ2-6; CDR3 protein: CASSPLLPSSGANVLTF
clone size: NA; V gene: TRBV5-4; J gene: TRBJ2-1; CDR3 protein: CASSHRGSGGVGNEQFF
clone size: once; V gene: TRBV6-2/TRBV6-3; J gene: TRBJ1-5; CDR3 protein: CASSYPSGGGQPQHF
clone size: NA; V gene: TRBV9; J gene: TRBJ2-7; CDR3 protein: CASSVTQEDYEQYF
clone size: NA; V gene: TRBV15; J gene: TRBJ2-5; CDR3 protein: CATSRDRGYQETQYF
clone size: NA; V gene: TRBV5-8; J gene: TRBJ1-1; CDR3 protein: CASSPGWYTEAFF
clone size: NA; V gene: TRBV7-8; J gene: TRBJ1-1; CDR3 protein: CASSLARGGDEAFF
clone size: NA; V gene: TRBV19; J gene: TRBJ1-2; CDR3 protein: CASSIPTGRGGYTF
clone size: NA; V gene: TRBV27; J gene: TRBJ2-5; CDR3 protein: CASSLLGGQETQYF
clone size: NA; V gene: TRBV5-1; J gene: TRBJ1-6; CDR3 protein: CASSSGGDSPLHF
clone size: few; V gene: TRBV18; J gene: TRBJ2-5; CDR3 protein: CASSPGTGRETQYF
clone size: few; V gene: TRBV4-2; J gene: TRBJ1-1; CDR3 protein: CASSQGQGLEATEAFF
clone size: NA; V gene: TRBV6-5; J gene: TRBJ2-3; CDR3 protein: CASGQRGGHADTQYF
clone size: NA; V gene: TRBV18; J gene: TRBJ2-1; CDR3 protein: CASSPPQGRNEQFF
clone size: NA; V gene: TRBV6-1; J gene: TRBJ2-4; CDR3 protein: CASSDPGNIQYF
clone size: NA; V gene: TRBV5-1; J gene: TRBJ1-1; CDR3 protein: CASSLHGADTEAFF
clone size: NA; V gene: TRBV5-6; J gene: TRBJ2-2; CDR3 protein: CASSLDRNTGELFF
clone size: NA; V gene: TRBV7-7; J gene: TRBJ2-1; CDR3 protein: CASSPAPEVFDEQFF
clone size: NA; V gene: TRBV29-1; J gene: TRBJ1-1; CDR3 protein: CSVGQGLSTEAFF
clone size: once; V gene: TRBV3-1/TRBV3-2; J gene: TRBJ1-2; CDR3 protein: CASSQKGDRANYGYTF
clone size: NA; V gene: TRBV5-1; J gene: TRBJ1-1; CDR3 protein: CASSLARNTEAFF
clone size: NA; V gene: TRBV14; J gene: TRBJ2-5; CDR3 protein: CASSRQALGTQYF
clone size: few; V gene: TRBV10-1; J gene: TRBJ2-3; CDR3 protein: CASSPSGGADTQYF
clone size: NA; V gene: TRBV5-1; J gene: TRBJ2-1; CDR3 protein: CASSLPAGAYNEQFF
clone size: NA; V gene: TRBV5-1; J gene: TRBJ2-1; CDR3 protein: CASSLPGLASSYNEQFF
clone size: NA; V gene: TRBV12-3/TRBV12-4; J gene: TRBJ2-7; CDR3 protein: CASSLGAYEQYF
clone size: NA; V gene: TRBV14; J gene: TRBJ2-6; CDR3 protein: CASSQLDRGANVLTF
clone size: NA; V gene: TRBV24-1; J gene: TRBJ2-5; CDR3 protein: CATSDGTGAAGQETQYF
clone size: NA; V gene: TRBV6-4; J gene: TRBJ2-2; CDR3 protein: CASSEVAGTGELFF
clone size: NA; V gene: TRBV11-2; J gene: TRBJ1-5; CDR3 protein: CASSLYRRGIWNAATQHF
clone size: few; V gene: TRBV7-3; J gene: TRBJ2-1; CDR3 protein: CASSSSSPQGHEQFF
clone size: NA; V gene: TRBV4-1; J gene: TRBJ1-2; CDR3 protein: CASSQDTGSYGYTF